Described below is a single T cell receptor beta chain sequence and its context. The data belong to a study of blood T cell repertoires in COVID-19. The CDR3 has 12 residues. Trimming shortened V by 10 bases and J by 9 bases, and 16 bases separated the two germline ends. Per germline, CDR1 MDHEN and CDR2 SYDVKM. The protocol was immunoSEQ multiplex PCR, while the TCRdb copy is restricted to in-frame clones and leaves out a portion. The table records about 150,000 clones, roughly 87% of them present only once. This clonotype originated in a woman in her forties or fifties with acute or convalescent COVID-19. The rearrangement links TRBV28 to TRBJ1-5; D gene ambiguous. Source material: peripheral blood. DNA for the CDR3: TGTGCCACGCTCCCCGGGGAGAGGCCCCAGCATTTT. Amino acids: CATLPGERPQHF.